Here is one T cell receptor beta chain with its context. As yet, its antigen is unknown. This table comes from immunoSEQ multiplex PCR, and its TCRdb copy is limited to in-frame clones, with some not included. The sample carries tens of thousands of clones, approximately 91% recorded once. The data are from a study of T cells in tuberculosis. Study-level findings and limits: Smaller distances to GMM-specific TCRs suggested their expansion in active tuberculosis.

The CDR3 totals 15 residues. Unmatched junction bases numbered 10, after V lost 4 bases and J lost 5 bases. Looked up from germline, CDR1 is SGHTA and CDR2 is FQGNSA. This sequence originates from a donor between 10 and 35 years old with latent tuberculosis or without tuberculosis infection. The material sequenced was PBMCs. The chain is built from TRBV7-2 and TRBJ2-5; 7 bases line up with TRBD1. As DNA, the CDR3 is TGTGCCAGCAGCTCCGTCCCAGGGGGAGCGGAGACCCAGTACTTC. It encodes CASSSVPGGAETQYF.